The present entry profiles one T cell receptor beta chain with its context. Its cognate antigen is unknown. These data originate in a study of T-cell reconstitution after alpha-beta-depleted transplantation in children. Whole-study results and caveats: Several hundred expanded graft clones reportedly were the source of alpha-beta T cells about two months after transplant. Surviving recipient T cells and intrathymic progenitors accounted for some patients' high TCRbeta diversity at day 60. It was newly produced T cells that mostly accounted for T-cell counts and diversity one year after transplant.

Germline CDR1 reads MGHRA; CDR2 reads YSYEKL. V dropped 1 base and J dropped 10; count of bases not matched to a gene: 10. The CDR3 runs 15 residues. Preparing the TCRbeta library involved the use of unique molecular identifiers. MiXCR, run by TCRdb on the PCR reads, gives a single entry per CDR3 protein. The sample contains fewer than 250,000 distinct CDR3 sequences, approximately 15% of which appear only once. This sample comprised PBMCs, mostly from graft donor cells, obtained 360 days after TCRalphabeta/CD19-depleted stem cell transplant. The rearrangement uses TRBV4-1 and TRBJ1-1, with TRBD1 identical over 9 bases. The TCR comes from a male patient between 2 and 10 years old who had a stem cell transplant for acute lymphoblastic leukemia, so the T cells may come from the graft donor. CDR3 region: CASSQVGTGRAAAFF. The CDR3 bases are TGCGCCAGCAGCCAAGTCGGGACAGGGCGAGCTGCAGCTTTCTTT.